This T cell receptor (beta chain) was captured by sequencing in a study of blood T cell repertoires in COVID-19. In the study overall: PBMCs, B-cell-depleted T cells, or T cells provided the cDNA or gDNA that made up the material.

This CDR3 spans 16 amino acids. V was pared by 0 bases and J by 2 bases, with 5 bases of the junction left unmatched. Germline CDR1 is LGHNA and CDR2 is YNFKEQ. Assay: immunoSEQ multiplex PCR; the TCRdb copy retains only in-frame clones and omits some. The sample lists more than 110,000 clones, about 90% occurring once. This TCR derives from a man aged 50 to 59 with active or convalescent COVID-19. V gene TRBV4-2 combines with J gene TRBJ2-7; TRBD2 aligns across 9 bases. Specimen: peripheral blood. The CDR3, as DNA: TGTGCCAGCAGCCAAGAGGCGGCTAGCGGGACCTACGAGCAGTACTTC. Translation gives CASSQEAASGTYEQYF.